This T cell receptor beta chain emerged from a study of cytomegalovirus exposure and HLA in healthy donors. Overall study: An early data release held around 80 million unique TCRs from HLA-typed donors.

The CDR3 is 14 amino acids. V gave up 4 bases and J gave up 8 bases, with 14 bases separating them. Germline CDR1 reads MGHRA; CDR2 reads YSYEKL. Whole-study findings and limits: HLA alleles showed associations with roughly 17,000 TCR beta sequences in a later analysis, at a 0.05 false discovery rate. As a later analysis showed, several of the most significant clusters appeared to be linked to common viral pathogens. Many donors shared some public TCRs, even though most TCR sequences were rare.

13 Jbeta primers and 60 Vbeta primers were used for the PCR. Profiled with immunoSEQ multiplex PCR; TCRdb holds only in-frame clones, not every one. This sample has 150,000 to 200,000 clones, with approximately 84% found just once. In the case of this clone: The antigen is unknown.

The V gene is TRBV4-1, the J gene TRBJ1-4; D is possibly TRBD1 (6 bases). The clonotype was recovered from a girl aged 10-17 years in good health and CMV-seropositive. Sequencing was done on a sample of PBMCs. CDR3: CASSLLSGVEKLFF. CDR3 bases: TGCGCCAGCAGCCTCCTTTCAGGGGTAGAAAAACTGTTTTTT.